A selection of T cell receptor beta chains follows, all from one sample in a study of CXCR3-negative and CXCR3-positive naive CD8 T cells. TCRdb reprocessed the 5' RACE reads and keeps a single row for each CDR3 protein, giving no DNA. The listing records about 150,000 distinct CDR3 sequences. Sequencing input: naive CXCR3+ CD8+ T cells from blood. The receptors come from a human donor in good health. Some clones in this sample may be carry-over from other donors' samples. Both conserved end residues are part of each CDR3. Each record gives: V gene, J gene, CDR3 protein.

TRBV27	TRBJ2-1	CASTSGTSGNNEQFF
TRBV21-1	TRBJ1-5	CASPKAGGYSNQPQHF
TRBV7-9	TRBJ2-7	CASSLMWSYEQYF
TRBV11-2	TRBJ2-7	CASSFGTGPRYEQYF
TRBV28	TRBJ1-2	CASSPTSTGAKGYTF
TRBV7-9	TRBJ1-5	CASSSGTVNQPQHF
TRBV28	TRBJ2-3	CASSSLTSGRGVDTQYF
TRBV7-9	TRBJ1-1	CASSPTGGTEAFF
TRBV6-6	TRBJ1-4	CASSSWQFWAGGGSNEKLFF
TRBV7-9	TRBJ1-1	CASSLDRANTEAFF
TRBV5-1	TRBJ2-7	CASSFGQGTYEQYF
TRBV6-6	TRBJ2-5	CASSYSGIELSETQYF